The T cell receptor beta chain under discussion was sequenced for a study of shared clonotypes between healthy human individuals. Whole-study findings and limits: In contrast to clonotypes shared by all four donors, non-shared clonotypes had lower generation probabilities. Memory subsets generally showed smaller estimated richness than naive subsets did. Across four donors, naive CD4 shared roughly 5.2%, naive CD8 more than 3%, memory CD4 about 2.4%, memory CD8 over 0.3%.

Generated by immunoSEQ multiplex PCR, the TCRdb table keeps only in-frame clones and is missing some. The top ten hold 0.3% to 0.45% of the sample, which has roughly 2,300,000 clones, roughly 92% seen once. HIV-negative, healthy adults without recent acute infections or vaccinations were the donors. In regard to this clone: Its antigen is not known.

The clonotype originates from a young man in good health. Some clones in this sample may be carry-over from other donors' samples. Sequenced input: naive CD4+ T cells from PBMCs. Subset reported: CD45RA+ positively selected.

This CDR3 reads CASSPNEGATLAFF. CDR3 sequence (DNA): TGTGCCAGCTCACCCAATGAGGGGGCTACTCTTGCTTTCTTT. The V call is TRBV18, the J call TRBJ1-1; TRBD1 matches at 7 bases. J lost 11 bases, V lost 3 bases, and 12 bases had no gene match. The CDR3 loop spans 14 amino acids. CDR1 is KGHSH and CDR2 is LQKENI in the germline V gene.